This T cell receptor (beta chain) was captured by sequencing in a study of yellow fever vaccine responses in identical twins. The study, taken as a whole, reports: Reported findings indicate that twins' vaccine T cell responses seemed partially convergent, partially personalized.

As concerns this clonotype: No antigen is known for it.

Germline V CDR1 and CDR2: LGHDT, YNNKEL (reference sequence). The V and J ends lost 4 bases and 6 bases, in that order; junction bases with no gene match: 14. The CDR3 runs to 16 residues. TCRdb re-called the RT-PCR reads with MiXCR, one entry per CDR3 protein. This sample has over 1,000 distinct CDR3 sequences, with around 79% found just once. The receptor was derived from a female donor who received the yellow fever vaccine. The source material was T cells from blood (PBMCs), unsorted or a sorted subset (not recorded which), sampled before or after yellow fever vaccination (not recorded which). This chain connects TRBV3-1 to TRBJ1-1; 7 positions match TRBD1. The DNA for the CDR3 is TGTGCCAGCAGCCCTAACCCGACAGGGCCACACGCTGAAGCTTTCTTT. The encoded protein is CASSPNPTGPHAEAFF.